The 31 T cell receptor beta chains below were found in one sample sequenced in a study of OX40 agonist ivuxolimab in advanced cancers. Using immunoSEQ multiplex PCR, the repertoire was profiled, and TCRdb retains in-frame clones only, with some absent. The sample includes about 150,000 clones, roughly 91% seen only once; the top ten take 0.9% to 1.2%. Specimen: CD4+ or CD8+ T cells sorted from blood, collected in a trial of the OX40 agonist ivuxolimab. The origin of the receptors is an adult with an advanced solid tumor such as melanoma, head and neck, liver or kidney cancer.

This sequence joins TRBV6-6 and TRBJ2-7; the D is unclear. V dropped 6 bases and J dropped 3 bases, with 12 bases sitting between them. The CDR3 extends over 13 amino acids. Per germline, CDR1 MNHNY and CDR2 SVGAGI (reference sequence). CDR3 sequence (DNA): TGTGCCAGCAGGACAACTGGGCACTACGAGCAGTACTTC. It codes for CASRTTGHYEQYF.

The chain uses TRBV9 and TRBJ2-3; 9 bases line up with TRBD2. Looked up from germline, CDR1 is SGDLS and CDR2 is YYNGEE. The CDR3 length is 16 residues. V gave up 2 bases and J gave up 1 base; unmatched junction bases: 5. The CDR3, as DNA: TGTGCCAGCAGCGTGACCGAGCGGGGGGGCACAGATACGCAGTATTTT. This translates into CASSVTERGGTDTQYF.

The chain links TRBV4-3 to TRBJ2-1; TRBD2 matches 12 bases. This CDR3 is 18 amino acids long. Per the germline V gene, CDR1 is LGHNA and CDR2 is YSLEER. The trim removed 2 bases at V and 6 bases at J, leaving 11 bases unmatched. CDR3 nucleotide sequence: TGCGCCAGCAGCCAAACTAGCGGGGGGACCCTCTGGGTCAATGAGCAGTTCTTC. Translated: CASSQTSGGTLWVNEQFF.

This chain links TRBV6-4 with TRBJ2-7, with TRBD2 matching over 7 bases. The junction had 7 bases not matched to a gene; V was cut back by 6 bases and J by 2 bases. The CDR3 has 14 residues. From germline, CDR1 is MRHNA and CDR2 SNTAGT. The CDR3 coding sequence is TGTGCCAGCAGCCTTACTAGCGTGACCTACGAGCAGTACTTC. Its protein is CASSLTSVTYEQYF.

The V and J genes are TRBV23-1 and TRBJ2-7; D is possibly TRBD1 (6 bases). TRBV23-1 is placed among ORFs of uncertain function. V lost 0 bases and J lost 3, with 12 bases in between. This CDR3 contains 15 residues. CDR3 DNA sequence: TGCGCCAGCAGTCAATCGGTGGGGGCTCTCTACGAGCAGTACTTC. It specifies CASSQSVGALYEQYF.

CDR3 DNA sequence: TGTGCCAGCAGTGAGACAGGGATGTCTGGGGCTTTCTTT. Amino acid sequence: CASSETGMSGAFF. V usage is TRBV6-1 and J usage is TRBJ1-1; 7 nucleotides match TRBD1. This CDR3 is built from 13 residues. The V gene end was trimmed by 3 bases and the J gene end by 11 bases; junction bases not matched to a gene: 9. Germline-derived CDR1 and CDR2 are MNHNS and SASEGT.

CDR3 residues: CAISAAGPSTDTQYF. CDR3 nucleotides: TGTGCCATCAGCGCAGCGGGGCCTAGCACAGATACGCAGTATTTT. The V gene is TRBV10-3, the J gene TRBJ2-3; 7 bases are a match to TRBD2. The ends lost 6 bases at V and 0 bases at J; junction bases unmatched: 6. The length of the CDR3 is 15 residues. Per the germline V gene, CDR1 is ENHRY and CDR2 is SYGVKD.

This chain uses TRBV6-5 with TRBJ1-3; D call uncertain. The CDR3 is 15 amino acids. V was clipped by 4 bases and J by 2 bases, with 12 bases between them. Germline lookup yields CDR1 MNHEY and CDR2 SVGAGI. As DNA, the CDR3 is TGTGCCAGCAGTTTCTCGGGGAAAGCTGGAAACACCATATATTTT. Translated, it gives CASSFSGKAGNTIYF.

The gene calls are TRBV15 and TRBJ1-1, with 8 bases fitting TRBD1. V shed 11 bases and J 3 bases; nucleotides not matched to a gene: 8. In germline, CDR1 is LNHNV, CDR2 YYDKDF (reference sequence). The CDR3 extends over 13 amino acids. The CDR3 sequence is CAAGQGIDTEAFF. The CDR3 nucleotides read TGTGCCGCAGGACAGGGTATTGACACTGAAGCTTTCTTT.

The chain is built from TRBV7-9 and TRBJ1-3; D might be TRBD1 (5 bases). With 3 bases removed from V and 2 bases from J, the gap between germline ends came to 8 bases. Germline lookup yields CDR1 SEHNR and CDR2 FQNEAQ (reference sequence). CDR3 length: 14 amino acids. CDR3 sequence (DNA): TGTGCCAGCAGCTTGAAGGGGCCTGGAAACACCATATATTTT. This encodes CASSLKGPGNTIYF.

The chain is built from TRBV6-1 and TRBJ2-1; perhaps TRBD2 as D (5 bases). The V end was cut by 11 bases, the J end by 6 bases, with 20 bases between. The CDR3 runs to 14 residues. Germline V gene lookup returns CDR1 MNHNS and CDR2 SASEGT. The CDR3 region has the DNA TGTGCCTCTAGAGTGGGAGTTATTGTCAATGAGCAGTTCTTC. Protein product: CASRVGVIVNEQFF.

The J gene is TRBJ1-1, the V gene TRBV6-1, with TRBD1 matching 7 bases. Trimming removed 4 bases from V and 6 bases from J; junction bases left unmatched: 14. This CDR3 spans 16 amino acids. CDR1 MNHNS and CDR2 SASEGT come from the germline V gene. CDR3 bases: TGTGCCAGCAGTGCCTTTTTGACAGGGAGGTCCGCTGAAGCTTTCTTT. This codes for CASSAFLTGRSAEAFF.

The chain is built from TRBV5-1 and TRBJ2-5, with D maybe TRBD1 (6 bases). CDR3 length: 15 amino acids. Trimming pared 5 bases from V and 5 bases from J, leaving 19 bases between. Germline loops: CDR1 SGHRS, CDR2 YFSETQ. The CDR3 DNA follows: TGCGCCAGCAGTATACTTGGGGGCGCCGGGGAGACCCAGTACTTC. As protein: CASSILGGAGETQYF.

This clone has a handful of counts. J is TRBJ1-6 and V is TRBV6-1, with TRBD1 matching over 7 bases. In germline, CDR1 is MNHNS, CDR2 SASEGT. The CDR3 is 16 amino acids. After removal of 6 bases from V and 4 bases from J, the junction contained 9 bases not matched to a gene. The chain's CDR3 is CASRETGAGYNSPLHF. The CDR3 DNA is TGTGCCAGCAGGGAAACAGGGGCTGGGTATAATTCACCCCTCCACTTT.

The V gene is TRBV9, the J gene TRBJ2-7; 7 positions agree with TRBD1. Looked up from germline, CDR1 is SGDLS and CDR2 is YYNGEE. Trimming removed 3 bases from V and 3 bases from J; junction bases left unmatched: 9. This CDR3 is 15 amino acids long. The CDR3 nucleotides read TGTGCCAGCAGCGCCACCGGGACAGAGGACTACGAGCAGTACTTC. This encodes CASSATGTEDYEQYF.

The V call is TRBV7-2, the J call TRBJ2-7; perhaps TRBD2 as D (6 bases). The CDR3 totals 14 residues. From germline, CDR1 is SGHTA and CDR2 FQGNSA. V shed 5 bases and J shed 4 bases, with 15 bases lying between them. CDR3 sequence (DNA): TGTGCCAGCAGCATAGGGACTCGGGGATACGAGCAGTACTTC. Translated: CASSIGTRGYEQYF.

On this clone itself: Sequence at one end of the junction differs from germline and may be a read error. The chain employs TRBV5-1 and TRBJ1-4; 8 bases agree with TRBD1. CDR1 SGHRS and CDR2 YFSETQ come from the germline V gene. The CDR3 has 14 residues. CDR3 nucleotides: TGTGCCAGCAGCTTGAGGACAGGGTGGGAAAAACTGTTTTTT. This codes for CASSLRTGWEKLFF.

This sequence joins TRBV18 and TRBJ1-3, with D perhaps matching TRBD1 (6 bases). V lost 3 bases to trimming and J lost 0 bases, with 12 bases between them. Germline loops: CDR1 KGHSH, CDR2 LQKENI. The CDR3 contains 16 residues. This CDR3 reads CASSPATDSSGNTIYF. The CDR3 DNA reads TGTGCCAGCTCACCTGCAACGGACAGCTCTGGAAACACCATATATTTT.

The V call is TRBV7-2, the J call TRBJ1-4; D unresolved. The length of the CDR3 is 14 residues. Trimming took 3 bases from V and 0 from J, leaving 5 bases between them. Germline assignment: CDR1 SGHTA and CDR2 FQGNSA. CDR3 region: CASSLSATNEKLFF. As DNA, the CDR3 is TGTGCCAGCAGCTTGAGTGCAACTAATGAAAAACTGTTTTTT.

CDR3 region: CASSPRTGTPYSGYGYTF. Here the CDR3 DNA reads TGTGCCAGCTCACCTAGAACCGGGACACCCTATTCTGGCTATGGCTACACCTTC. The V call is TRBV18, the J call TRBJ1-2, with TRBD1 as a possible D gene (6 bases). Germline lookup yields CDR1 KGHSH and CDR2 LQKENI. With 3 bases removed from V and 4 bases from J, the gap between germline ends came to 24 bases. The CDR3 is 18 amino acids.

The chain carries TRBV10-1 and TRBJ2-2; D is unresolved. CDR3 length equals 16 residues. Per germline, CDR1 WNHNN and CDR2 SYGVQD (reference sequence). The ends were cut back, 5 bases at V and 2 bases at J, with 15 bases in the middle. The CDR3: CASSPAAPLNTGELFF. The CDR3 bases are TGCGCCAGCAGTCCCGCGGCTCCACTTAACACCGGGGAGCTGTTTTTT.

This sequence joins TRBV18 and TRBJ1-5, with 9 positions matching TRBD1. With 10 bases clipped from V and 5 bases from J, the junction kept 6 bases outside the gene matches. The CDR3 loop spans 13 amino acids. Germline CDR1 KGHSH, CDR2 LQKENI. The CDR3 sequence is CAIGQGSDQPQHF. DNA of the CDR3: TGTGCCATCGGACAGGGGAGCGATCAGCCCCAGCATTTT.

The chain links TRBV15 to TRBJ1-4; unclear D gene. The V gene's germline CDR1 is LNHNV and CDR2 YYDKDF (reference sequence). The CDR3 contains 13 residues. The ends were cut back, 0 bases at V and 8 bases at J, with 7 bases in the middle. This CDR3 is CATSRDNGEKLFF. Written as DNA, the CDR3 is TGTGCCACCAGCAGAGATAATGGGGAAAAACTGTTTTTT. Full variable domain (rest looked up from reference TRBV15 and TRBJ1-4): DAMVIQNPRYQVTQFGKPVTLSCSQTLNHNVMYWYQQKSSQAPKLLFHYYDKDFNNEADTPDNFQSRRPNTSFCFLDIRSPGLGDTAMYLCATSRDNGEKLFFGSGTQLSVL.

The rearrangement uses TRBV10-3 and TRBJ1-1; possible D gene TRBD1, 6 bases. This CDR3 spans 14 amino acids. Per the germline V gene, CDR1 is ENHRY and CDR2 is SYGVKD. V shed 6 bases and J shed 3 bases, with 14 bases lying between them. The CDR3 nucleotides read TGTGCCATCAGGCCCCCACAGGGCGACACTGAAGCTTTCTTT. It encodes CAIRPPQGDTEAFF.

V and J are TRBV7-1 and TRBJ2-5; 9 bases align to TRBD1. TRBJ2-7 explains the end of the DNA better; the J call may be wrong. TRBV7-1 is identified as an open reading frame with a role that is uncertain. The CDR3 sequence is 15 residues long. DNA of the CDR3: TGTGCCAGCAGCCATGGGACAGGGCCCCCCTACGAGCAGTACTTC. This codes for CASSHGTGPPYEQYF.

The CDR3: CASSFRGVYSNQPQHF. The CDR3 region has the DNA TGTGCCAGCAGCTTCCGAGGAGTATATAGCAATCAGCCCCAGCATTTT. V is TRBV5-4 and J is TRBJ1-5; D gene uncertain. Germline loops: CDR1 SGHNT, CDR2 YYREEE (reference sequence). CDR3 size: 16 residues. The germline V and J ends were trimmed by 2 bases and 0 bases, with 12 bases remaining between them.

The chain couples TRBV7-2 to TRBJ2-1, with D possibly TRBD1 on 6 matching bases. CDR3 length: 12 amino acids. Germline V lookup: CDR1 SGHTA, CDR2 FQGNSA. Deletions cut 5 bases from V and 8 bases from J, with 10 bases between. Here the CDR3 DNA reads TGTGCCAGCAGCATACAGGGTGATGAGCAGTTCTTC. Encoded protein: CASSIQGDEQFF.

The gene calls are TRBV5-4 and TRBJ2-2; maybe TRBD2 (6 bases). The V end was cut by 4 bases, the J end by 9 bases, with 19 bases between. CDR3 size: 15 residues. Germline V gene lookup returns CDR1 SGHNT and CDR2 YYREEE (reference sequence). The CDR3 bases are TGTGCCAGCAGCCAGGACCCAACCGGGGGACGGGAGCTGTTTTTT. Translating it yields CASSQDPTGGRELFF.

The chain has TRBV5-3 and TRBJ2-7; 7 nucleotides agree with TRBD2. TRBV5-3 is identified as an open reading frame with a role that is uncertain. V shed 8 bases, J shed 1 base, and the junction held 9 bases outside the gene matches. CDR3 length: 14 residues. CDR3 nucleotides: TGTGCCAGCAGCAGCCGGGACTATTCCTACGAGCAGTACTTC. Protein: CASSSRDYSYEQYF.

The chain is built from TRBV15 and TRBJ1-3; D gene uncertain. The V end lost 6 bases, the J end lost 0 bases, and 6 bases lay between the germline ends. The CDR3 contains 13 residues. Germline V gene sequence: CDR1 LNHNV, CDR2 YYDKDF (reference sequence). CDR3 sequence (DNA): TGTGCCACCAGGAGGTACTCTGGAAACACCATATATTTT. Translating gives CATRRYSGNTIYF.

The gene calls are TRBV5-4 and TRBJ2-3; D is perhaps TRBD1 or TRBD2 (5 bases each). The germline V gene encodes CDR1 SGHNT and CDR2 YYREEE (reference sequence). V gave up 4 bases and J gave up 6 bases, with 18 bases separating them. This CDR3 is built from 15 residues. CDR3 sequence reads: CASSQLGHKEDTQYF. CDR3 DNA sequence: TGTGCCAGCAGCCAACTAGGACACAAGGAGGATACGCAGTATTTT.